This T cell receptor beta chain was observed in a study of T cells in Graves' hyperthyroidism and ophthalmopathy. Stable Graves' hyperthyroidism denoted no ophthalmopathy progression over 18 months. Out of approximately 10 ml of fresh peripheral blood came the PBMCs. The CDR3 regions of TCR beta were amplified from RNA transcripts. The TCR CDR3 first-round RT-PCR relied on the HTBI primer set. TCRdb fed the multiplex PCR reads into MiXCR, producing one record per CDR3 protein. This table holds around 300,000 distinct CDR3 sequences, approximately 14% found once. Looked up from germline, CDR1 is ENHRY and CDR2 is SYGVKD. CDR3 size: 12 residues. Trimming took 10 bases from V and 7 from J; bases not matched to a gene: 5.

The sequencing sample was made of blood. This receptor was taken from a woman aged 40 to 50 with Graves' hyperthyroidism. V usage is TRBV10-3 and J usage is TRBJ1-5; 9 bases are a match to TRBD1. The CDR3 region has the DNA TGTGCCAGCTGGACAGGGGAACAGCCCCAGCATTTT. Encoded protein: CASWTGEQPQHF.